This TCR beta chain was retrieved from a study of blood T cell repertoires in COVID-19. Libraries were prepared by immunoSEQ multiplex PCR; TCRdb keeps only in-frame clonotypes and omits some of them. The sample contains 150,000 or so clones, just under 85% of which appear only once. CDR1 is SGHTA and CDR2 is FQGTGA in the germline V gene. The CDR3 length is 16 residues. V trimming: 3 bases; J trimming: 0 bases; junction bases outside the gene matches: 3. Before being deemed recovered, Cohort 3 donors had two negative PCRs, clearance, or symptom resolution. The receptor comes from a man aged 50 to 59 who had recovered from COVID-19. Sequencing used PBMCs or T cells enriched from blood (not recorded which). The chain employs TRBV7-3 and TRBJ2-2; the match to TRBD1 covers 8 bases. CDR3 bases: TGTGCCAGCAGCTTTCAGGGGGCCTCGAACACCGGGGAGCTGTTTTTT. Protein product: CASSFQGASNTGELFF.